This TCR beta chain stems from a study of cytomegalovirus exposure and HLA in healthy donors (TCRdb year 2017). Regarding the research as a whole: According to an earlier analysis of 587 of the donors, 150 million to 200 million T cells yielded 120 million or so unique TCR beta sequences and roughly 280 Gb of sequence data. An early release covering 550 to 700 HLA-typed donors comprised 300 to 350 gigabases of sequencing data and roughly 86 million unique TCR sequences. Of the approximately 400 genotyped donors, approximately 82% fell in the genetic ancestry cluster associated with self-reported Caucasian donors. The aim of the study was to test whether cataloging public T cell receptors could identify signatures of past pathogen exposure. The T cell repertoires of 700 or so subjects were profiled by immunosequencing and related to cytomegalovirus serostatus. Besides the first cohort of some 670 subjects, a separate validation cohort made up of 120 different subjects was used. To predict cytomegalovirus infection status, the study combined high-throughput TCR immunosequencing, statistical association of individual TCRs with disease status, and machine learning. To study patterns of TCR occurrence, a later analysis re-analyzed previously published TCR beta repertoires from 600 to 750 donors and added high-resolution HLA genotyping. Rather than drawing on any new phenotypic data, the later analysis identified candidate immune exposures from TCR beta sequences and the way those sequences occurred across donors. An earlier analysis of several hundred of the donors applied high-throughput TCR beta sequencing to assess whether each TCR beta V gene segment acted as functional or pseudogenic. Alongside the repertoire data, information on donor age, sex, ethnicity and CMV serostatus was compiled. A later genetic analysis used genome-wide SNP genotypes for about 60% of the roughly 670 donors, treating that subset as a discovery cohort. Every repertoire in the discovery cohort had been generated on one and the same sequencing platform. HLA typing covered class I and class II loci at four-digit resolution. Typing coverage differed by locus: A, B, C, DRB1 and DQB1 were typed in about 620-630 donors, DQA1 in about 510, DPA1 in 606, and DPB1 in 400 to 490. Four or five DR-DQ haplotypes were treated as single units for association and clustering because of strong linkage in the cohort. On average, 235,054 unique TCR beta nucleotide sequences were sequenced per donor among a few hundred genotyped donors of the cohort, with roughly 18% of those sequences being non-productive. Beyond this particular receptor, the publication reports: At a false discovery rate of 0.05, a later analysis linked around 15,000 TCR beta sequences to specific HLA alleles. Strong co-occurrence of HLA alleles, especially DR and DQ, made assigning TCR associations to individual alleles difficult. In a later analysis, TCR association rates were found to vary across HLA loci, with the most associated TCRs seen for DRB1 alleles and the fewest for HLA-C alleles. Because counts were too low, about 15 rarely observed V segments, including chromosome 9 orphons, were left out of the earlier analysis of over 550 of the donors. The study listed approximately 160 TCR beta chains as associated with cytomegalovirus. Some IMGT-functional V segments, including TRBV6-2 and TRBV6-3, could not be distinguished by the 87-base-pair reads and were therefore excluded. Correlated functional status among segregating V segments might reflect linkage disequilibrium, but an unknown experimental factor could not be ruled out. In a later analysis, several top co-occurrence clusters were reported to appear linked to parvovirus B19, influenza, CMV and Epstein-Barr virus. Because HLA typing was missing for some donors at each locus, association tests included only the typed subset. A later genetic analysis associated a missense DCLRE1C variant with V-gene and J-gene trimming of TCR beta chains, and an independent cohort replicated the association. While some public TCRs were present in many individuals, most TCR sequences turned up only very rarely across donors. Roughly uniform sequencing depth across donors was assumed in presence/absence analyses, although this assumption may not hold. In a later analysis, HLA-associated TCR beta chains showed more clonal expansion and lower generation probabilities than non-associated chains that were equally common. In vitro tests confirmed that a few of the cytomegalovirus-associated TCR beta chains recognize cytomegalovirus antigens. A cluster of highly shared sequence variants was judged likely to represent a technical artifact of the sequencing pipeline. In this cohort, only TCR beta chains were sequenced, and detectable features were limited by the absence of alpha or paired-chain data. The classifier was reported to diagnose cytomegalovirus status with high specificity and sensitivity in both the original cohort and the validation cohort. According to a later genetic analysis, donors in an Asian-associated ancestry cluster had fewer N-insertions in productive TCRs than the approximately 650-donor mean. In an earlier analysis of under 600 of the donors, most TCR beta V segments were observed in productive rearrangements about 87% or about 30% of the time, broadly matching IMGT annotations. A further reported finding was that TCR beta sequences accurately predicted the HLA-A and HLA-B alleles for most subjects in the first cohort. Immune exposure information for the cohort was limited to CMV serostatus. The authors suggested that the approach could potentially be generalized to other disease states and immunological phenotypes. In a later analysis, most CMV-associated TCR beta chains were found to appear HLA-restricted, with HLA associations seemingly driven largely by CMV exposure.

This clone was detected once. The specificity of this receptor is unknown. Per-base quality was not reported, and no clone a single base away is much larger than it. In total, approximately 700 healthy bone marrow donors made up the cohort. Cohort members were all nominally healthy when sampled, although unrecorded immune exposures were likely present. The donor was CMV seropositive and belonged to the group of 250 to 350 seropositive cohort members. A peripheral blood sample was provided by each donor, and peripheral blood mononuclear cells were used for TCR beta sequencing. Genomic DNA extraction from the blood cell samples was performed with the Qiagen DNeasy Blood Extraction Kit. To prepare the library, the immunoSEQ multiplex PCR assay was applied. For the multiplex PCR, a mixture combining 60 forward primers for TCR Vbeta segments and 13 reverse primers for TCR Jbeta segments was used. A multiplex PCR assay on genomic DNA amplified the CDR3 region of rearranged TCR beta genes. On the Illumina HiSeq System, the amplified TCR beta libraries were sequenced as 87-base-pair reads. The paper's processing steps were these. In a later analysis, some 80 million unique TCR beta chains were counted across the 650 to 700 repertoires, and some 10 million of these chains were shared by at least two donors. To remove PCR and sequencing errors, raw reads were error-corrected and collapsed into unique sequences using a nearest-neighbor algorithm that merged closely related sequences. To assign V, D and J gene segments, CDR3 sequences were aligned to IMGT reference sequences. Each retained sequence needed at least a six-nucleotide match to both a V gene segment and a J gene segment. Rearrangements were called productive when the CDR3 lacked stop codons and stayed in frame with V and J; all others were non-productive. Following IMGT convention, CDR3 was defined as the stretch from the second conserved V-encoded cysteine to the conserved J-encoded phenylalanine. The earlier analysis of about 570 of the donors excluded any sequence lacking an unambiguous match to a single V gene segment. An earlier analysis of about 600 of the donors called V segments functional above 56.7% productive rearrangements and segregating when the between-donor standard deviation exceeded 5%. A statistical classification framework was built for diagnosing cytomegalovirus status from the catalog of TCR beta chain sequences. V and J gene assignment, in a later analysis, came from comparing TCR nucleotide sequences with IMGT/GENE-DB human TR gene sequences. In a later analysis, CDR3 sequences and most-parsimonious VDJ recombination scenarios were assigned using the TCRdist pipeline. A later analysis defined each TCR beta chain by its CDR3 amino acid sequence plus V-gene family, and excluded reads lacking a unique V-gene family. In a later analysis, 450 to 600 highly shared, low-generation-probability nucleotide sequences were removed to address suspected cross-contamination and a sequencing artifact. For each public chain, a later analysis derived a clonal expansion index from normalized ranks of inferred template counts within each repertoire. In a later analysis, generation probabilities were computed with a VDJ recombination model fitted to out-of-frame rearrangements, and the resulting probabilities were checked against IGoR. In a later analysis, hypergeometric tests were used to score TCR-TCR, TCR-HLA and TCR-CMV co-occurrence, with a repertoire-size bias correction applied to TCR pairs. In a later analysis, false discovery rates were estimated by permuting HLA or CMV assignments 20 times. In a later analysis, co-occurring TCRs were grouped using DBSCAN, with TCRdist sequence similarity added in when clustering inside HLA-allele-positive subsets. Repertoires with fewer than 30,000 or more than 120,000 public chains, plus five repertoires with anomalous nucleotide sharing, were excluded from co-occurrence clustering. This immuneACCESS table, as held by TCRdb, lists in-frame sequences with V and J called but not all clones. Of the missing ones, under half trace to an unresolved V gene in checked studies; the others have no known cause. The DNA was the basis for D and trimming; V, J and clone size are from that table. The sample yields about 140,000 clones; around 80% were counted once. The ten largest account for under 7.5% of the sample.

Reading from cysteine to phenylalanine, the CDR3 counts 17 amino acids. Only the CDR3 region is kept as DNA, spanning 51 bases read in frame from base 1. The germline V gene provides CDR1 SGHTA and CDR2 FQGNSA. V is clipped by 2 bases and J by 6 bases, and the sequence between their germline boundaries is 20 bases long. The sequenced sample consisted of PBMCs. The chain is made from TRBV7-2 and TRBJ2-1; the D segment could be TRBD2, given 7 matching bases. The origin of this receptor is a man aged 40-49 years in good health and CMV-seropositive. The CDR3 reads CASSLILSGGQSNEQFF. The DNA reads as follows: TGTGCCAGCAGCTTAATTCTGTCGGGGGGCCAATCCAATGAGCAGTTCTTC.